The T cell receptor (beta chain) under discussion was sequenced for a study of T cell responses to AZD1222 COVID-19 vaccine. Trimming cost V 5 bases and J 9 bases, with 13 bases left between them. The CDR3 covers 12 residues. Germline-derived CDR1 and CDR2 are SGHTA and FQGTGA. As regards this clone: Its antigen is undetermined.

Clones were sequenced by immunoSEQ multiplex PCR, and TCRdb holds only the in-frame ones, with some missing. The sample records 110,000 to 150,000 clones, 93% being singletons. General study points: Donors skewed white British and female; clonal diversity was possibly underestimated. Two AZD1222 doses significantly raised spike-specific TCR breadth and depth over controls.

This TCR was recovered from an adult in good health. The specimen comprised peripheral blood, sampled on day 0 of AZD1222 vaccination. The chain couples TRBV7-3 to TRBJ1-2; D perhaps matches TRBD1 (6 bases). This CDR3 is CASSPGQLSYTF. The DNA for the CDR3 is TGTGCCAGCAGCCCCGGACAGTTAAGCTACACCTTC.